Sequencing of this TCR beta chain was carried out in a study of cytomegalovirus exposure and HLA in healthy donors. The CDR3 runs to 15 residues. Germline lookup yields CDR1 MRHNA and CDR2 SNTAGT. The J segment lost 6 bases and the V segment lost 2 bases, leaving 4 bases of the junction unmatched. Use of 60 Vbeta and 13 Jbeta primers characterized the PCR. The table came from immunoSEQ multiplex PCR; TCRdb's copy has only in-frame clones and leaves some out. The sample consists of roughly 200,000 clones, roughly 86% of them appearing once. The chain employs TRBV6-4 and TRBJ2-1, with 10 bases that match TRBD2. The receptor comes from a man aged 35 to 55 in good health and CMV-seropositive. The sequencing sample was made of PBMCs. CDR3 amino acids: CASSDVSGGPNEQFF. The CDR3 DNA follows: TGTGCCAGCAGTGACGTTAGCGGGGGGCCCAATGAGCAGTTCTTC.